This T cell receptor beta chain was identified in a study of cytomegalovirus exposure and HLA in healthy donors. The PCR made use of 60 Vbeta and 13 Jbeta primers. The assay was immunoSEQ multiplex PCR, and TCRdb's table has in-frame clones only and misses some. The listing records about 160,000 clones. Between the trimmed V and J ends, which lost 1 base and 4 bases, there was a span of 11 bases. This CDR3 contains 14 residues. Germline V gives CDR1 SGHVS, CDR2 FNYEAQ. The sequencing input was PBMCs. The sequence derives from a man aged 25-45 years in good health and CMV-seronegative. This chain joins TRBV7-6 and TRBJ2-7; D perhaps matches TRBD2 (5 bases). Here the CDR3 reads CASSLGGPSYEQYF. In nucleotides, the CDR3 is TGTGCCAGCAGCTTAGGAGGGCCCTCTTACGAGCAGTACTTC.